The 9 T cell receptor beta chains in this list originate from one sample, sequenced in a study of cytomegalovirus exposure and HLA in healthy donors. PCR was performed using 60 Vbeta and 13 Jbeta primers. TCRdb keeps only in-frame clones here, not all; method: immunoSEQ multiplex PCR. Of fewer than 250,000 clones in the sample, about 80% are singletons; the top ten hold roughly 15%. Sequencing was done on a sample of PBMCs. The receptors come from a woman in her 30s in good health and CMV-seropositive.

The genes are TRBV5-6 and TRBJ2-7, with 8 bases matching TRBD1. Germline-derived CDR1 and CDR2 are SGHDT and YYEEEE. The CDR3 is 15 amino acids. The trim removed 3 bases at V and 7 bases at J, leaving 12 bases unmatched. The CDR3 DNA sequence: TGTGCCAGCAGCTCCGCGGACAGGGCAGGCAGAGAGCAGTACTTC. It translates to CASSSADRAGREQYF. Using reference TRBV5-6 and TRBJ2-7 for the parts outside the CDR3, the full variable domain is DAGVTQSPTHLIKTRGQQVTLRCSPKSGHDTVSWYQQALGQGPQFIFQYYEEEERQRGNFPDRFSGHQFPNYSSELNVNALLLGDSALYLCASSSADRAGREQYFGPGTRLTVT.

With regard to this clone: Sequence at one end of the junction differs from germline and may be a read error. This CDR3 is CATSESTRTATIF. The CDR3, as DNA: TGTGCCACCAGTGAGTCGACTCGGACAGCAACGATCTTT. J is TRBJ1-1 and V is TRBV10-3; TRBD1 might be the D (6 bases). CDR1 and CDR2 from the germline V gene are ENHRY and SYGVKD. The CDR3 runs 13 residues.

The chain is built from TRBV15 and TRBJ1-2; 9 positions match TRBD1. The CDR3 loop spans 16 amino acids. V trimming: 1 base; J trimming: 5 bases; junction bases outside the gene matches: 8. Germline V CDR1 and CDR2: LNHNV, YYDKDF (reference sequence). The CDR3 is CATSRGGTGPSYGYTF. In DNA form, the CDR3 reads TGTGCCACCAGCAGAGGCGGGACAGGGCCGAGTTATGGCTACACCTTC.

The chain recombines TRBV23-1 with TRBJ1-1, with unresolved D. TRBV23-1 is filed as an ORF, its function uncertain. The CDR3 contains 11 residues. V shed 8 bases and J shed 1 base, with 5 bases lying between them. In nucleotides, the CDR3 is TGCGCCAGCCGGGGGAACACTGAAGCTTTCTTT. This gives the protein CASRGNTEAFF.

This clone was detected only once. This chain connects TRBV18 to TRBJ2-6; 10 bases are a match to TRBD1. CDR3 length equals 17 residues. Looked up from germline, CDR1 is KGHSH and CDR2 is LQKENI. Losses at the gene ends were 5 bases for V and 1 base for J; bases not matched to a gene: 5. The CDR3 sequence is CASSWDRGMSGANVLTF. The DNA for the CDR3 is TGTGCCAGCTCATGGGACAGGGGAATGTCTGGGGCCAACGTCCTGACTTTC. The variable domain in full, completed from reference TRBV18 and TRBJ2-6, reads NAGVMQNPRHLVRRRGQEARLRCSPMKGHSHVYWYRQLPEEGLKFMVYLQKENIIDESGMPKERFSAEFPKEGPSILRIQQVVRGDSAAYFCASSWDRGMSGANVLTFGAGSRLTVL.

This clone has just one count. This sequence joins TRBV7-9 and TRBJ2-7; 10 nucleotides match TRBD1. The CDR3 contains 15 residues. Per germline, CDR1 SEHNR and CDR2 FQNEAQ (reference sequence). V shed 4 bases, J shed 3 bases, and the junction held 6 bases outside the gene matches. CDR3: CASSSGQGFYYEQYF. CDR3 in DNA: TGTGCCAGCAGCTCGGGACAGGGGTTTTACTACGAGCAGTACTTC.

This chain links TRBV2 with TRBJ1-2; D unresolved. V was pared by 7 bases and J by 7 bases, with 19 bases between. Per the germline V gene, CDR1 is SNHLY and CDR2 is FYNNEI. CDR3 length: 14 amino acids. CDR3: CASNPTAAVGGYTF. The CDR3 bases are TGTGCCAGCAACCCTACAGCGGCAGTGGGTGGCTACACCTTC.

The V and J genes are TRBV19 and TRBJ1-2; D not resolved. Germline values: CDR1 LNHDA, CDR2 SQIVND (reference sequence). The CDR3 is 14 residues long. Trimming shortened V by 1 base and J by 0 bases, and 6 bases separated the two germline ends. This chain's CDR3 is CASSIGRSNYGYTF. The DNA for the CDR3 is TGTGCCAGTAGTATAGGCAGATCTAACTATGGCTACACCTTC.

The chain uses TRBV6-1 and TRBJ2-7; 8 nucleotides line up with TRBD2. Unmatched junction bases numbered 5, after V lost 6 bases and J lost 4 bases. The CDR3 is 13 amino acids. Germline assignment: CDR1 MNHNS and CDR2 SASEGT. The chain's CDR3 is CASSPGLVYEQYF. The CDR3 region has the DNA TGTGCCAGCAGCCCGGGACTAGTTTACGAGCAGTACTTC.